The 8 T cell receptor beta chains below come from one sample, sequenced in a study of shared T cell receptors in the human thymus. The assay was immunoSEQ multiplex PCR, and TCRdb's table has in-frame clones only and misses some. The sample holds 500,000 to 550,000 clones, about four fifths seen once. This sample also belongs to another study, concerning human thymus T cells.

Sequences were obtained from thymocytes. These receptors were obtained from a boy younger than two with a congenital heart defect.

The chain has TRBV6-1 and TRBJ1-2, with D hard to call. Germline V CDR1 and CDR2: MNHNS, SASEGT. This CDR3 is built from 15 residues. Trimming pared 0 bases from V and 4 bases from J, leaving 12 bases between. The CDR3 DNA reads TGTGCCAGCAGTGAAGCGCTTCGGGGTGCCTATGGCTACACCTTC. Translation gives CASSEALRGAYGYTF.

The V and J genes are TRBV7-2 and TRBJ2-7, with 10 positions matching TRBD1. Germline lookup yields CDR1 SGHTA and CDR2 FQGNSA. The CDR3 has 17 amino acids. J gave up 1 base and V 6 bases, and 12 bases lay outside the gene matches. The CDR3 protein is CASSPPNEGQGSYEQYF. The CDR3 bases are TGTGCCAGCAGTCCACCCAATGAGGGACAGGGGTCCTACGAGCAGTACTTC.

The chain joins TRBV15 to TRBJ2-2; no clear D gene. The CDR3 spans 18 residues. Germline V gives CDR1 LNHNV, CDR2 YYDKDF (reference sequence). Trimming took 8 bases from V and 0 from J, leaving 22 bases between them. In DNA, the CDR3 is TGTGCCACCGAAACCACGGAAACTAACCCTTCGAACACCGGGGAGCTGTTTTTT. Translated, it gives CATETTETNPSNTGELFF.

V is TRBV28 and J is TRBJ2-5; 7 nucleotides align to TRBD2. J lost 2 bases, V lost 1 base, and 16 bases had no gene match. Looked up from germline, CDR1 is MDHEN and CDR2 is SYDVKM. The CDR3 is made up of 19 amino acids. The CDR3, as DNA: TGTGCCAGCAGTTTATTGCCTAGCGGCGTCGCCTGGCCACAAGAGACCCAGTACTTC. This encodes CASSLLPSGVAWPQETQYF.

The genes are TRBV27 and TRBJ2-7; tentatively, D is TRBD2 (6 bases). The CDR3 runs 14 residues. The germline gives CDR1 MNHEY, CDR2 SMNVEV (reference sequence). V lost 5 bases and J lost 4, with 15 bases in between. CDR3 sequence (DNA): TGTGCCAGCAGTCTAGCGCACGGCAGGTACGAGCAGTACTTC. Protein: CASSLAHGRYEQYF.

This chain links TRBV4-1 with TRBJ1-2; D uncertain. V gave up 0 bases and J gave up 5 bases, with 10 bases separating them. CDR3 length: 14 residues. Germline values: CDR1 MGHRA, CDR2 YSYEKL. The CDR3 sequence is CASSQDIRGYGYTF. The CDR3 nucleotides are TGCGCCAGCAGCCAAGACATACGGGGATATGGCTACACCTTC.

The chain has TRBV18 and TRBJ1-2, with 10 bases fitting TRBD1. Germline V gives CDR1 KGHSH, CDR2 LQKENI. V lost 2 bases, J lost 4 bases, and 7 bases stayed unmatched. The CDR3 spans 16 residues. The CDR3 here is CASSPVWTGGPYGYTF. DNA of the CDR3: TGTGCCAGCTCACCAGTTTGGACAGGGGGTCCCTATGGCTACACCTTC.

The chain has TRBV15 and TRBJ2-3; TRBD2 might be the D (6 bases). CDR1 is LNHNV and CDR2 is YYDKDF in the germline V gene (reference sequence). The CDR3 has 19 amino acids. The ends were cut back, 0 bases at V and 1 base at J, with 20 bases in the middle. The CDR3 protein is CATSRDLRLAPRGTDTQYF. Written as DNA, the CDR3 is TGTGCCACCAGCAGAGATTTGAGGCTAGCGCCCCGGGGCACAGATACGCAGTATTTT.